This TCR beta chain was obtained from a study of cytomegalovirus exposure and HLA in healthy donors. Amplification used 60 Vbeta primers and 13 Jbeta primers. Sequencing used immunoSEQ multiplex PCR; TCRdb keeps in-frame clones, though not all of them. This table has some 200,000 clones, about 70% appearing once. To note about this clone: Its antigen is not known.

Study observations and caveats: It was in a later analysis that TCR association rates were seen to vary by HLA locus, highest for DRB1 and lowest for HLA-C.

This CDR3 has 15 amino acids. Germline V lookup: CDR1 SGHRS, CDR2 YFSETQ. V shed 5 bases and J shed 8 bases, with 20 bases lying between them. The sequence derives from a woman aged 25 to 39 in good health and CMV-seronegative. The sample comprised PBMCs. The chain links TRBV5-1 to TRBJ2-1; possibly TRBD2 for D (6 bases). The CDR3 DNA follows: TGCGCCAGCAGGCAGCGGGCTGTCATGAGCGATGAGCAGTTCTTC. This gives the protein CASRQRAVMSDEQFF.